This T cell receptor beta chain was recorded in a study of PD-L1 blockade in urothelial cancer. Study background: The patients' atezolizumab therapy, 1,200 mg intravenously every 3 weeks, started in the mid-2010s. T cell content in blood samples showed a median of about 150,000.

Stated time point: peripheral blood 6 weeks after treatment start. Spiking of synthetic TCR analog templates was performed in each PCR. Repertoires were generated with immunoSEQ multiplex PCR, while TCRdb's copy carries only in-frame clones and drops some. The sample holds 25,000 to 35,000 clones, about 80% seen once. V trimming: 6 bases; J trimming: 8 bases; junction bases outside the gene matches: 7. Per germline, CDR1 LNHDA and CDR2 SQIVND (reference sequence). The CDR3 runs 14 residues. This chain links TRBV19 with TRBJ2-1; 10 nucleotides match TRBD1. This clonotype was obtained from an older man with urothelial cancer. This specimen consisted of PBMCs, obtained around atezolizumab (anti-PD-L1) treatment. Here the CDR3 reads CASSGQGGFDEQFF. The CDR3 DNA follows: TGTGCCAGTAGCGGACAGGGGGGCTTTGATGAGCAGTTCTTC.